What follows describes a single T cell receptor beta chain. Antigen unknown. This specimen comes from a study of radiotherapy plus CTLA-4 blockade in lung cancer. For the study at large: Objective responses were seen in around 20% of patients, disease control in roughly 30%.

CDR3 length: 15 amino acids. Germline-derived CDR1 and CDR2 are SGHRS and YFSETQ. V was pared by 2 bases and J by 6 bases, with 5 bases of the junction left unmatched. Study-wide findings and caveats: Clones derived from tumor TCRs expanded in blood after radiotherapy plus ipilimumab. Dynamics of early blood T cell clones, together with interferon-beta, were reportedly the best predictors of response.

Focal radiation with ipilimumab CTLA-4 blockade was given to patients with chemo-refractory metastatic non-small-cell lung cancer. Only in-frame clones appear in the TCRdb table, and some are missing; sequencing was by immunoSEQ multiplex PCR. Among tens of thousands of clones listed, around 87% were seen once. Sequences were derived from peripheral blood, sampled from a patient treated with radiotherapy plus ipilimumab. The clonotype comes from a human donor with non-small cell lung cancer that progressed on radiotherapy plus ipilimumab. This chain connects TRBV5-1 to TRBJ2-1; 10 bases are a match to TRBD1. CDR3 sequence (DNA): TGCGCCAGCAGCTTCCGGGACAGGGGTCGCAATGAGCAGTTCTTC. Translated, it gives CASSFRDRGRNEQFF.